These 14 T cell receptor beta chains were sequenced from one sample in a study of blood T cell repertoires in COVID-19. Sequenced by immunoSEQ multiplex PCR; TCRdb stores in-frame clones only, minus some. The table has over 200,000 clones, approximately 90% seen once; the top ten hold 4.5% to 7.5%. Source material: peripheral blood. The receptors derive from an older man with acute or convalescent COVID-19.

Remarks on this clone: Other nucleotide sequences in the sample specify the same CDR3. This rearrangement joins TRBV6-5 to TRBJ1-5; TRBD1 is a possible D gene (6 bases). Trimming removed 6 bases at V and 3 bases at J, with 12 bases between. Germline loops: CDR1 MNHEY, CDR2 SVGAGI. The CDR3 is 14 amino acids. The CDR3 loop is CASSLGQNNQPQHF. The CDR3 DNA reads as TGTGCCAGCAGCCTCGGACAGAACAATCAGCCCCAGCATTTT.

The chain recombines TRBV28 with TRBJ2-7; possibly TRBD1 for D (6 bases). The V gene's germline CDR1 is MDHEN and CDR2 SYDVKM. V gave up 4 bases and J gave up 2 bases, with 12 bases separating them. This CDR3 has 14 residues. CDR3 sequence (DNA): TGTGCCAGCAGTTCATCCGACAGGACCTACGAGCAGTACTTC. It specifies CASSSSDRTYEQYF.

This chain connects TRBV3-1 (or the pseudogene TRBV3-2) to TRBJ2-1; 8 nucleotides agree with TRBD2. With 4 bases clipped from V and 3 bases from J, the junction kept 5 bases outside the gene matches. The germline gives CDR1 LGHDT, CDR2 YNNKEL (reference sequence). The CDR3 has 15 residues. CDR3 bases: TGTGCCAGCAGCCTGAGCGGGAGTAGCTACAATGAGCAGTTCTTC. Translated: CASSLSGSSYNEQFF.

CDR3 sequence (DNA): TGTGCCAGCAGCCAAAGCCGGGCTGGGAGGGGGATTCCCAAAGCTTTCTTT. This sequence encodes CASSQSRAGRGIPKAFF. This chain joins TRBV14 and TRBJ1-1; D perhaps matches TRBD1 (6 bases). The germline V and J ends were trimmed by 2 bases and 9 bases, with 25 bases remaining between them. The length of the CDR3 is 17 residues. Germline CDR1 is SGHDN and CDR2 is FVKESK.

V and J are TRBV28 and TRBJ2-2; TRBD2 agrees at 8 bases. V lost 7 bases, J lost 0 bases, and 7 bases stayed unmatched. The CDR3 is 16 amino acids. Germline CDR1 is MDHEN and CDR2 is SYDVKM. The DNA of the CDR3 is TGTGCCAGCATGAATAGCGGGATGGCGAACACCGGGGAGCTGTTTTTT. Translation: CASMNSGMANTGELFF.

The V call is TRBV6-5, the J call TRBJ2-1, with D hard to call. This CDR3 has 12 amino acids. Germline assignment: CDR1 MNHEY and CDR2 SVGAGI. The V and J ends lost 6 bases and 3 bases respectively, with 6 bases between them. CDR3 bases: TGTGCCAGCAGGAGGAGCTACAATGAGCAGTTCTTC. It is translated as CASRRSYNEQFF.

This rearrangement joins TRBV30 to TRBJ1-3; perhaps TRBD1 as D (6 bases). V lost 1 base and J lost 7, with 14 bases in between. The CDR3 spans 14 residues. Germline V lookup: CDR1 GTSNPN, CDR2 SVGIG (reference sequence). The CDR3 protein is CAWSGQAGGNTIYF. CDR3 coding DNA: TGTGCCTGGAGTGGGCAGGCGGGGGGCAACACCATATATTTT.

The gene calls are TRBV5-8 and TRBJ1-5, with D perhaps matching TRBD1 (6 bases). Trimming pared 4 bases from V and 2 bases from J, leaving 10 bases between. This CDR3 is built from 14 residues. The germline gives CDR1 SGHTS, CDR2 YDEGEE. The CDR3 DNA sequence: TGTGCCAGCAGCCCTAGGACAGGCAATCAGCCCCAGCATTTT. Protein product: CASSPRTGNQPQHF.

This chain links TRBV7-2 with TRBJ2-3; 10 bases are a match to TRBD2. The CDR3 consists of 14 residues. Looked up from germline, CDR1 is SGHTA and CDR2 is FQGNSA. V dropped 4 bases and J dropped 4; count of bases not matched to a gene: 2. The CDR3 loop is CASSWTSGSDTQYF. The CDR3 DNA reads TGTGCCAGCAGCTGGACTAGCGGCTCAGATACGCAGTATTTT.

This chain uses TRBV7-8 with TRBJ2-7, with TRBD1 as a possible D gene (6 bases). The ends were cut back, 3 bases at V and 3 bases at J, with 24 bases in the middle. Germline assignment: CDR1 SGHVS and CDR2 FQNEAQ. The CDR3 runs 18 residues. CDR3 loop: CASSFDGQSPNSYYEQYF. CDR3 nucleotides: TGTGCCAGCAGCTTTGACGGACAGTCCCCGAACTCGTACTACGAGCAGTACTTC.

This clone was seen only once. The gene calls are TRBV7-8 and TRBJ1-3; TRBD1 agrees at 7 bases. The CDR3 sequence is 14 residues long. The J segment lost 2 bases and the V segment lost 5 bases, leaving 3 bases of the junction unmatched. Per the germline V gene, CDR1 is SGHVS and CDR2 is FQNEAQ. In DNA, the CDR3 is TGTGCCAGCAGCCAAGGGACAGCTGGAAACACCATATATTTT. Amino acids: CASSQGTAGNTIYF.

V is TRBV29-1 and J is TRBJ2-3, with a tentative D call TRBD2 (6 bases). Germline V gene sequence: CDR1 SQVTM, CDR2 ANQGSEA. V was shortened by 5 bases and J by 4 bases, with 13 bases between the two germline ends. This CDR3 is 13 amino acids long. CDR3 nucleotide sequence: TGCAGCGTTCCTAGCGCGGGATCAGATACGCAGTATTTT. Translation: CSVPSAGSDTQYF.

V and J are TRBV21-1 and TRBJ2-7; TRBD2, as called in the table, went unchecked against the DNA. TRBV21-1 is listed as a pseudogene. The CDR3 totals 18 residues. The CDR3 here is CASSGQGTQSGRRYEQYV. The CDR3 DNA follows: TGTGCCAGCAGCGGTCAAGGGACCCAAAGCGGGAGGCGGTACGAGCAGTACGTC.

This clone was recorded once. This rearrangement joins TRBV5-1 to TRBJ2-1; 13 bases are shared with TRBD2. Germline V CDR1 and CDR2: SGHRS, YFSETQ. The CDR3 has 16 residues. After removal of 0 bases from V and 6 bases from J, the junction contained 3 bases not matched to a gene. The CDR3 DNA reads as TGCGCCAGCAGCTTGGAACTAGCGGGAGGGCTCAATGAGCAGTTCTTC. This translates into CASSLELAGGLNEQFF.